What follows are 2 T cell receptor beta chains derived from one specimen sequenced in a study of read filtering for tumor transcriptome and immune sequencing. This library used around 0.4 ug RNA and molecular barcoded adaptors spanning alpha/delta and beta/gamma chains. TCRdb re-called the reads with MiXCR, one entry per CDR3 protein. The sample shows about 58,000 distinct CDR3 sequences, 9% to 15% of them seen only once. Sequenced material: a population of CD138-negative cells sorted from bone marrow. The receptors originated from a donor over 35 with multiple myeloma.

This clonotype was found many times. The J gene is TRBJ2-2, the V gene TRBV11-2, with 11 bases aligning to TRBD1. The CDR3 contains 17 residues. Germline V gene lookup returns CDR1 SGHAT and CDR2 FQNNGV. Trimming cost V 5 bases and J 6 bases; bases outside gene matches: 11. CDR3 nucleotides: TGTGCCAGCAGCACGCGGACAGGGGGCGATCGCTCCGGGGAGCTGTTTTTT. This codes for CASSTRTGGDRSGELFF.

Ten or more counts support this clonotype. V gene TRBV7-2 combines with J gene TRBJ2-7; D gene uncertain. CDR1 SGHTA and CDR2 FQGNSA come from the germline V gene. This CDR3 has 13 residues. Deletions cut 3 bases from V and 3 bases from J, with 9 bases between. In DNA, the CDR3 is TGTGCCAGCAGCTTCAACCGCAACTACGAGCAGTACTTC. Translating it yields CASSFNRNYEQYF. The variable domain in full, completed from reference TRBV7-2 and TRBJ2-7, reads GAGVSQSPSNKVTEKGKDVELRCDPISGHTALYWYRQSLGQGLEFLIYFQGNSAPDKSGLPSDRFSAERTGGSVSTLTIQRTQQEDSAVYLCASSFNRNYEQYFGPGTRLTVT.